This entry lists 10 T cell receptor beta chains sequenced from one sample in a study of shared clonotypes between healthy human individuals. Method: immunoSEQ multiplex PCR; TCRdb's copy keeps in-frame clones and lacks some. The sample lists about half a million clones, roughly 80% seen once, with about an eighth in the top ten. The material sequenced was PBMCs. All receptors come from a woman in her thirties or forties in good health. Some clones in this sample may be carry-over from other donors' samples.

A word on this clone: This likely came from a read error, as a far larger clone is one base away. CDR3 protein: CAISKGAGATGANVLTF. The CDR3 DNA is TGTGCCATCAGCAAAGGGGCCGGGGCGACTGGGGCCAACGTCCTGACTTTC. The chain uses TRBV21-1 and TRBJ2-6. TRBV21-1 is a known pseudogene. This CDR3 is built from 17 residues.

The chain recombines TRBV7-2 with TRBJ2-2; 7 bases align to TRBD2. The CDR3 loop spans 16 amino acids. V lost 6 bases, J lost 7 bases, and 14 bases stayed unmatched. The germline gives CDR1 SGHTA, CDR2 FQGNSA. CDR3 sequence (DNA): TGTGCCAGCAGTCCCGGTCTCCTAGGGGAGGGCGGGGAGCTGTTTTTT. Translation gives CASSPGLLGEGGELFF.

The V and J genes are TRBV30 and TRBJ1-3; D might be TRBD1 (5 bases). The CDR3 totals 14 residues. Germline V gene data show CDR1 as GTSNPN and CDR2 as SVGIG (reference sequence). V was clipped by 0 bases and J by 1 base, with 7 bases between them. CDR3 bases: TGTGCCTGGAGTGTAGGGGTTTCTGGAAACACCATATATTTT. It is translated as CAWSVGVSGNTIYF.

This rearrangement joins TRBV27 to TRBJ1-2, with a tentative D call TRBD1 (6 bases). This CDR3 comprises 12 residues. CDR1 is MNHEY and CDR2 is SMNVEV in the germline V gene (reference sequence). Trimming removed 6 bases from V and 8 bases from J, with 13 bases in between. The CDR3, as DNA: TGTGCCAGCAGCCCCGGGACAAAGGGCTACACCTTC. Protein: CASSPGTKGYTF.

This clone was detected ten times or more. The chain carries TRBV25-1 and TRBJ2-5; TRBD1 agrees at 8 bases. The end of the DNA fits TRBJ2-7 better, so the J call may be wrong. CDR1 MGHDK and CDR2 SYGVNS come from the germline V gene. This CDR3 has 16 residues. CDR3 DNA: TGTGCCAGCAGTCAACCAGGGGGCGTAAACTCCTACGAGCAGTACTTC. It codes for CASSQPGGVNSYEQYF.

CDR3 DNA: TGTGCCAGCAGTAGCAGACGGGACAATCAGCCCCAGCATTTT. Its protein is CASSSRRDNQPQHF. The gene calls are TRBV27 and TRBJ1-5, with D hard to call. This CDR3 spans 14 amino acids. From germline, CDR1 is MNHEY and CDR2 SMNVEV (reference sequence). Trimming cost V 5 bases and J 3 bases, with 11 bases left between them.

The rearrangement links TRBV5-4 to TRBJ2-2; D possibly uses TRBD1 or TRBD2 (5 bases each). CDR3 size: 18 residues. Germline loops: CDR1 SGHNT, CDR2 YYREEE (reference sequence). V lost 5 bases and J 2 bases, leaving 22 bases between the germline ends. The CDR3 spells CASRQGTAWASNTGELFF. The CDR3 DNA is TGTGCCAGCAGACAAGGGACCGCGTGGGCCTCAAACACCGGGGAGCTGTTTTTT.

This chain links TRBV25-1 with TRBJ2-6; no reliable D call. The CDR3 length is 16 residues. Deletions cut 8 bases from V and 0 bases from J, with 14 bases between. Germline CDR1 MGHDK, CDR2 SYGVNS. The CDR3 DNA reads as TGTGCCAGCGAGGCCAGCCTCAACTCTGGGGCCAACGTCCTGACTTTC. Translating gives CASEASLNSGANVLTF.

V usage is TRBV10-3 and J usage is TRBJ2-3, with no clear D. The CDR3 has 11 residues. CDR1 ENHRY and CDR2 SYGVKD come from the germline V gene. V shed 8 bases and J shed 5 bases, with 8 bases lying between them. DNA for the CDR3: TGTGCCATCGCTATGCTAGATACGCAGTATTTT. Translation gives CAIAMLDTQYF.

This clone appeared a few times. The chain employs TRBV28 and TRBJ1-4; 8 bases map to TRBD1. Germline V gene data show CDR1 as MDHEN and CDR2 as SYDVKM. The CDR3 is 16 residues long. The V and J ends lost 5 bases and 6 bases, in that order; junction bases with no gene match: 11. The CDR3 reads CASSRTGTITYEKLFF. Written as DNA, the CDR3 is TGTGCCAGCAGTCGGACAGGGACCATAACCTATGAAAAACTGTTTTTT.